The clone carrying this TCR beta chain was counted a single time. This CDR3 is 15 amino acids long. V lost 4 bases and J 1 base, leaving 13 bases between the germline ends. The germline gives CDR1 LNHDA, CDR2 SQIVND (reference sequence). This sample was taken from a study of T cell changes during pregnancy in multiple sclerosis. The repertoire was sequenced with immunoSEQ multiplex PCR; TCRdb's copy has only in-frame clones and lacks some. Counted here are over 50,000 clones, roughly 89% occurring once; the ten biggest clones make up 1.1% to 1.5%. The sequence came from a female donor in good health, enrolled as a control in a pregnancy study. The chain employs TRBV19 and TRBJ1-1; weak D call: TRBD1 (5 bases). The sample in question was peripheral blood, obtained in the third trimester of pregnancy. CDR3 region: CASSRGGQKNTEAFF. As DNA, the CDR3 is TGTGCCAGTAGTAGGGGCGGTCAGAAGAACACTGAAGCTTTCTTT.